This passage covers 17 T cell receptor beta chains from one sample sequenced in a study of shared clonotypes between healthy human individuals. Using immunoSEQ multiplex PCR, the repertoire was profiled, and TCRdb retains in-frame clones only, with some absent. The sample holds about 1.5 million clones, 95% to 99% seen once. The sequenced sample consisted of naive CD4+ T cells sorted from blood. Subset indicated: CD45RA+ positively selected. These receptors were taken from a man aged 30 to 45 in good health.

V usage is TRBV18 and J usage is TRBJ2-4; TRBD1 matches 8 bases. Trimming at V came to 5 bases and at J to 3 bases, leaving 9 bases not matched to a gene. The germline gives CDR1 KGHSH, CDR2 LQKENI. The length of the CDR3 is 16 residues. DNA for the CDR3: TGTGCCAGCTCAACTGCGGACAGGGTCGACAAAAACATTCAGTACTTC. Translation: CASSTADRVDKNIQYF.

The chain couples TRBV7-3 to TRBJ2-5; no clear D. This CDR3 has 13 amino acids. Germline-derived CDR1 and CDR2 are SGHTA and FQGTGA. V gave up 5 bases and J gave up 4 bases, with 11 bases separating them. The CDR3 nucleotides are TGTGCCAGCAGCCTTAGCCCCAGAGAGACCCAGTACTTC. Translated: CASSLSPRETQYF.

V and J are TRBV6-6 and TRBJ2-1; D is unclear. This CDR3 is built from 14 residues. Germline CDR1 is MNHNY and CDR2 is SVGAGI (reference sequence). Trimming removed 4 bases from V and 6 bases from J, with 13 bases in between. CDR3 region: CASSLMGPSNEQFF. The CDR3 DNA reads TGTGCCAGCAGTTTAATGGGCCCGAGCAATGAGCAGTTCTTC.

The V call is TRBV7-2, the J call TRBJ1-3; D not resolved. The CDR3 spans 15 residues. V was pared by 4 bases and J by 4 bases, with 14 bases between. Looked up from germline, CDR1 is SGHTA and CDR2 is FQGNSA. The CDR3: CASSSSFNPGNTIYF. The CDR3 coding sequence is TGTGCCAGCAGCTCGTCGTTTAATCCGGGAAACACCATATATTTT.

The rearrangement links TRBV7-2 to TRBJ2-3, with D unclear. CDR1 is SGHTA and CDR2 is FQGNSA in the germline V gene. The CDR3 contains 13 residues. The V gene lost 8 bases and the J gene lost 4 bases, with 13 bases spanning the gap. The chain's CDR3 is CASGRSSADTQYF. The CDR3 DNA sequence: TGTGCCAGCGGTCGTAGTTCCGCAGATACGCAGTATTTT.

The CDR3 region is CASKGRQGVYEQYF. The DNA for the CDR3 is TGCGCCAGCAAGGGAAGACAGGGCGTGTACGAGCAGTACTTC. V usage is TRBV5-1 and J usage is TRBJ2-7; 7 nucleotides line up with TRBD1. J was trimmed by 4 bases and V by 6 bases; bases with no gene match: 10. The CDR3 covers 14 residues. The V gene's germline CDR1 is SGHRS and CDR2 YFSETQ.

J is TRBJ2-2 and V is TRBV2; D is unclear. Per the germline V gene, CDR1 is SNHLY and CDR2 is FYNNEI. This CDR3 is built from 13 residues. V was trimmed by 2 bases and J by 4 bases, leaving 5 bases between them. CDR3 residues: CASSELSTGELFF. The CDR3 bases are TGTGCCAGCAGTGAACTTAGCACCGGGGAGCTGTTTTTT.

This clone was observed once. Other DNA sequences from this sample encode an identical CDR3 as well. The chain links TRBV7-9 to TRBJ1-5, with 7 nucleotides matching TRBD1. The trim removed 5 bases at V and 5 bases at J, leaving 3 bases unmatched. The CDR3 is 13 residues long. From germline, CDR1 is SEHNR and CDR2 FQNEAQ (reference sequence). The chain's CDR3 is CASSLDRDQPQHF. The CDR3 bases are TGTGCCAGCAGCCTAGACAGGGATCAGCCCCAGCATTTT.

V usage is TRBV10-2 and J usage is TRBJ2-5; 8 nucleotides match TRBD2. Germline loops: CDR1 WSHSY, CDR2 SAAADI. With V trimmed by 8 bases and J by 5 bases, 4 bases remained unmatched. This CDR3 is 12 amino acids long. Here the CDR3 reads CASGTSHETQYF. In DNA form, the CDR3 reads TGCGCCAGCGGGACTAGTCACGAGACCCAGTACTTC.

This clone has a single count. V usage is TRBV7-2 and J usage is TRBJ1-5, with 8 bases that match TRBD1. The CDR3 is 18 residues long. CDR1 and CDR2 from the germline V gene are SGHTA and FQGNSA. J was trimmed by 0 bases and V by 1 base; bases with no gene match: 8. CDR3 region: CASSLGDRWRGSNQPQHF. For the CDR3, the DNA is TGTGCCAGCAGCTTAGGGGACAGGTGGAGGGGTAGCAATCAGCCCCAGCATTTT. The whole variable domain, filled in from reference TRBV7-2 and TRBJ1-5, reads GAGVSQSPSNKVTEKGKDVELRCDPISGHTALYWYRQSLGQGLEFLIYFQGNSAPDKSGLPSDRFSAERTGGSVSTLTIQRTQQEDSAVYLCASSLGDRWRGSNQPQHFGDGTRLSIL.

The chain couples TRBV15 to TRBJ1-5; D not certain. This CDR3 is built from 16 residues. Looked up from germline, CDR1 is LNHNV and CDR2 is YYDKDF (reference sequence). V lost 0 bases and J 3 bases, leaving 12 bases between the germline ends. CDR3 sequence (DNA): TGTGCCACCAGCAGAGATCCGAGGGTGCTCAATCAGCCCCAGCATTTT. It codes for CATSRDPRVLNQPQHF. The full variable domain, in which reference TRBV15 and TRBJ1-5 provide the parts outside the CDR3, is DAMVIQNPRYQVTQFGKPVTLSCSQTLNHNVMYWYQQKSSQAPKLLFHYYDKDFNNEADTPDNFQSRRPNTSFCFLDIRSPGLGDTAMYLCATSRDPRVLNQPQHFGDGTRLSIL.

The chain combines TRBV6-5 with TRBJ1-3; D uncertain. The CDR3 runs 15 residues. Trimming left V 5 bases short and J 0 bases short, with 11 bases between. The germline V gene has CDR1 MNHEY and CDR2 SVGAGI. The CDR3 coding sequence is TGTGCCAGCAGTCCGGAGCCCATCTCTGGAAACACCATATATTTT. It codes for CASSPEPISGNTIYF.

The chain joins TRBV18 to TRBJ2-2; 8 bases align to TRBD2. The V segment lost 3 bases and the J segment 0 bases; nucleotides outside the gene matches: 9. The CDR3 contains 18 residues. Germline CDR1 reads KGHSH; CDR2 reads LQKENI. CDR3 DNA sequence: TGTGCCAGCTCACCTCTTGCTAGCGGGTTCCCGAACACCGGGGAGCTGTTTTTT. Encoded protein: CASSPLASGFPNTGELFF.

Written as DNA, the CDR3 is TGTGCCAGCAGTTTAAGGGCCTTGGGATTAGCCAAAAACATTCAGTACTTC. Translating it yields CASSLRALGLAKNIQYF. The V call is TRBV28, the J call TRBJ2-4; D unclear. Trimming left V 2 bases short and J 0 bases short, with 14 bases between. The CDR3 totals 17 residues. CDR1 and CDR2 (germline): MDHEN, SYDVKM.

The J gene is TRBJ2-2, the V gene TRBV18; maybe TRBD1 (5 bases). Germline CDR1 is KGHSH and CDR2 is LQKENI. With 5 bases removed from V and 4 bases from J, the gap between germline ends came to 17 bases. There are 16 residues in the CDR3. DNA for the CDR3: TGTGCCAGCTCAAAGGACAAGACCCTGGTCACCGGGGAGCTGTTTTTT. Its protein is CASSKDKTLVTGELFF.

This CDR3 is CASSLAVVTDTQYF. The CDR3, as DNA: TGCGCCAGCAGCTTGGCGGTAGTAACAGATACGCAGTATTTT. The chain is built from TRBV5-1 and TRBJ2-3; D is unclear. V was trimmed by 0 bases and J by 3 bases, leaving 8 bases between them. The CDR3 length is 14 residues. Germline values: CDR1 SGHRS, CDR2 YFSETQ.

J is TRBJ1-1 and V is TRBV18; unclear D gene. Germline values: CDR1 KGHSH, CDR2 LQKENI. V shed 7 bases and J shed 10 bases, with 16 bases lying between them. This CDR3 region has 12 residues. The CDR3 coding sequence is TGTGCCAGCTGCCAAGCCGATATGGTAGCTTTCTTT. Amino acid sequence: CASCQADMVAFF.